This TCR beta chain was sequenced in a study of blood T cell repertoires in COVID-19. The overall study: Italy, Spain and the United States were the sources of the convalescent and acute COVID-19 samples. The analysed material was cDNA or gDNA that came from T cells, B-cell-depleted T cells, or PBMCs.

The data were produced by immunoSEQ multiplex PCR, yet TCRdb's version contains in-frame clones alone and is incomplete. The table includes around 22,000 clones, about 91% detected once. Per germline, CDR1 MGHRA and CDR2 YSYEKL. CDR3 length equals 17 residues. V lost 3 bases to trimming and J lost 0 bases, with 15 bases between them. The sequence came from a woman in her 70s with active COVID-19. Source material: peripheral blood. The chain has TRBV4-1 and TRBJ1-5; weak D call: TRBD1 (5 bases). In DNA, the CDR3 is TGCGCCAGCAGCCACCAATCAGGGAGGGATAGCAATCAGCCCCAGCATTTT. This codes for CASSHQSGRDSNQPQHF.